Below, 21 T cell receptor beta chains from the same sample are listed, as sequenced in a study of blood T cells in healthy people across ages. A J-beta primer mix and a sample-barcoded 5' primer were used in a second PCR of roughly 6 to 11 cycles. Via MiXCR, TCRdb re-called the 5' RACE reads, giving one row per CDR3 protein. Altogether 1.2 million to 1.5 million distinct CDR3 sequences are present, around two fifths being singletons, with the ten largest covering roughly 7.9%. The sample consisted of blood. The receptors shown here come from a woman aged 18-29 years in good health.

The chain is built from TRBV4-1 and TRBJ2-7, with D perhaps matching TRBD1 (6 bases). This CDR3 comprises 14 residues. V was trimmed by 0 bases and J by 3 bases, leaving 9 bases between them. Germline lookup yields CDR1 MGHRA and CDR2 YSYEKL. The CDR3 loop is CASSQDWTDYEQYF. The CDR3 bases are TGCGCCAGCAGCCAAGACTGGACAGACTACGAGCAGTACTTC.

CDR3 in DNA: TGTGCCAGCATTCCTGAGGGAGGTCATGGGCCCCAGCATTTT. It specifies CASIPEGGHGPQHF. This rearrangement joins TRBV12-3 or TRBV12-4 to TRBJ1-5; no clear D gene. With 7 bases removed from V and 9 bases from J, the gap between germline ends came to 19 bases. This CDR3 has 14 amino acids.

The J gene is TRBJ2-3, the V gene TRBV4-1, with D perhaps matching TRBD1 (5 bases). Trimming stripped 3 bases from V and 6 bases from J, with 13 bases between. Per the germline V gene, CDR1 is MGHRA and CDR2 is YSYEKL. This CDR3 has 14 amino acids. The CDR3 region has the DNA TGCGCCAGCAGCCAGACCGACAGTACGGATACGCAGTATTTT. Translating gives CASSQTDSTDTQYF.

The CDR3, as DNA: TGTGCCAGCAGCTTAGCGTATGGCAGGGGGGTAGATGGCTACACCTTC. Its translation: CASSLAYGRGVDGYTF. The chain combines TRBV7-9 with TRBJ1-2, with 7 bases identical to TRBD1. Trimming cost V 0 bases and J 6 bases; bases outside gene matches: 10. The CDR3 extends over 16 amino acids. The V gene's germline CDR1 is SEHNR and CDR2 FQNEAQ (reference sequence).

The genes are TRBV11-2 and TRBJ2-3, with D perhaps matching TRBD1 (7 bases). The CDR3 consists of 16 residues. The V gene lost 5 bases and the J gene lost 2 bases, with 17 bases spanning the gap. The germline V gene encodes CDR1 SGHAT and CDR2 FQNNGV. The DNA of the CDR3 is TGTGCCAGCAGCGGCAGGGGGGCGAGGCCCACAGATACGCAGTATTTT. This encodes CASSGRGARPTDTQYF.

The sample holds a few counts of this clonotype. The rearrangement links TRBV10-3 to TRBJ1-5, with TRBD1 as a possible D gene (6 bases). CDR3 length: 13 amino acids. Deletions cut 5 bases from V and 4 bases from J, with 9 bases between. Germline-derived CDR1 and CDR2 are ENHRY and SYGVKD. CDR3 protein: CAISTGKNQPQHF. The CDR3 nucleotides read TGTGCCATCAGTACAGGGAAGAATCAGCCCCAGCATTTT.

V usage is TRBV27 and J usage is TRBJ1-1, with D possibly matching TRBD1 (5 bases). The CDR3 sequence is 15 residues long. The V end lost 2 bases, the J end lost 7 bases, and 17 bases lay between the germline ends. The germline gives CDR1 MNHEY, CDR2 SMNVEV (reference sequence). DNA of the CDR3: TGTGCCAGCAGTTTACAGTTGACAGAGACTTATGAAGCTTTCTTT. Amino acids: CASSLQLTETYEAFF.

V gene TRBV27 combines with J gene TRBJ2-7, with 10 bases aligning to TRBD2. The J call may be mistaken, given a closer DNA end match to TRBJ2-5. The CDR3 has 17 amino acids. The germline gives CDR1 MNHEY, CDR2 SMNVEV (reference sequence). CDR3 sequence (DNA): TGTGCCAGCAGTACGTCCCTACTAGCGGGAATTGTAGAGACCCAGTACTTC. Its protein product is CASSTSLLAGIVETQYF.

The chain uses TRBV27 and TRBJ1-1; D ambiguous. This CDR3 has 15 residues. Trimming cost V 1 base and J 1 base, with 10 bases left between them. Germline lookup yields CDR1 MNHEY and CDR2 SMNVEV (reference sequence). The CDR3 here is CASSLLRRENTEAFF. As DNA, the CDR3 is TGTGCCAGCAGTTTATTAAGAAGGGAGAACACTGAAGCTTTCTTT.

V gene TRBV13 combines with J gene TRBJ2-2; 7 positions agree with TRBD1. CDR1 is PRHDT and CDR2 is FYEKMQ in the germline V gene (reference sequence). The CDR3 has 14 amino acids. V lost 2 bases and J lost 5; bases outside the gene matches: 2. The CDR3 spells CASSLQQGTGELFF. The CDR3 nucleotides are TGTGCCAGCAGCTTACAACAGGGGACCGGGGAGCTGTTTTTT.

The chain combines TRBV7-9 with TRBJ1-1, with D possibly TRBD1 on 6 matching bases. V shed 3 bases and J shed 1 base, with 21 bases lying between them. Germline CDR1 SEHNR, CDR2 FQNEAQ (reference sequence). There are 18 residues in the CDR3. CDR3 DNA: TGTGCCAGCAGCTTGGGGGCGGAATCACATCGCGGGAACACTGAAGCTTTCTTT. This encodes CASSLGAESHRGNTEAFF.

As regards this clonotype: Germline and junction disagree at one end, which may indicate a read error. The V call is TRBV6-1, the J call TRBJ2-1; D may be TRBD1 (6 bases). Germline V lookup: CDR1 MNHNS, CDR2 SASEGT. The CDR3 loop spans 16 amino acids. Here the CDR3 reads CASETLRDIPYNKQFF. CDR3 bases: TGTGCCAGCGAAACCCTCCGGGACATCCCCTACAATAAGCAGTTCTTC.

V usage is TRBV12-3 or TRBV12-4 and J usage is TRBJ1-5; D ambiguous. This CDR3 has 14 amino acids. V dropped 7 bases and J dropped 1 base, with 11 bases sitting between them. The CDR3 here is CASTPFSSNQPQHF. The CDR3, as DNA: TGTGCCAGCACCCCGTTTAGCAGCAATCAGCCCCAGCATTTT.

The chain uses TRBV7-2 and TRBJ2-7, with 9 bases lining up with TRBD2. The ends lost 6 bases at V and 5 bases at J; junction bases unmatched: 8. The CDR3 length is 14 residues. CDR1 SGHTA and CDR2 FQGNSA come from the germline V gene. The CDR3 sequence: CASRNSGSAHEQYF. The CDR3 coding sequence is TGTGCCAGCAGGAATAGCGGGAGTGCCCACGAGCAGTACTTC.

This clonotype has a handful of counts. The chain employs TRBV20-1 and TRBJ1-1; D possibly corresponds to TRBD1 (6 bases). Germline CDR1 reads DFQATT; CDR2 reads SNEGSKA (reference sequence). V was cut by 6 bases and J by 5 bases, with 19 bases left in between. CDR3 length: 14 residues. DNA for the CDR3: TGCAGTGCAGCCGAGGGGGGAGCGTTTACTGAAGCTTTCTTT. Its translation is CSAAEGGAFTEAFF.

There are a few counts of this clonotype. The chain employs TRBV7-9 and TRBJ2-7, with TRBD1 identical over 7 bases. Germline trimming cut 5 bases from V and 2 bases from J; bases unmatched to any gene: 9. The CDR3 extends over 15 amino acids. Germline V gives CDR1 SEHNR, CDR2 FQNEAQ (reference sequence). CDR3 DNA: TGTGCCAGCAGCCCCCGACAGGGTATCCCCTACGAGCAGTACTTC. Translating gives CASSPRQGIPYEQYF.

The chain has TRBV27 and TRBJ2-2; a weak D match, TRBD1 (6 bases). Trimming shortened V by 8 bases and J by 5 bases, and 15 bases separated the two germline ends. There are 14 residues in the CDR3. Germline assignment: CDR1 MNHEY and CDR2 SMNVEV (reference sequence). CDR3 DNA sequence: TGTGCCAGCTACGTCAGGGGAAGAACCGGGGAGCTGTTTTTT. Its protein product is CASYVRGRTGELFF.

The chain recombines TRBV5-1 with TRBJ2-7; D is unclear. Trimming left V 9 bases short and J 3 bases short, with 4 bases between. This CDR3 comprises 9 residues. Germline V gene lookup returns CDR1 SGHRS and CDR2 YFSETQ. CDR3 sequence (DNA): TGCGCCATCTGCTACGAGCAGTACTTC. Translating gives CAICYEQYF.

This clonotype has just a few counts. The CDR3 DNA is TGTGCCAGCGGGGCTAGCGGGGAGTTCTTC. Its protein product is CASGASGEFF. This chain connects TRBV6-2 or TRBV6-3 to TRBJ2-1; TRBD2 agrees at 9 bases. This CDR3 contains 10 residues. Germline values: CDR1 MNHEY, CDR2 SVGEGT. Trimming removed 8 bases from V and 14 bases from J; junction bases left unmatched: 4.

This clonotype was recorded only once. J is TRBJ2-3 and V is TRBV5-6, with no clear D. The CDR3 consists of 14 residues. Trimming took 4 bases from V and 1 from J, leaving 10 bases between them. CDR1 and CDR2 from the germline V gene are SGHDT and YYEEEE. In DNA form, the CDR3 reads TGTGCCAGCAGCGCAGTAGGGCGCACAGATACGCAGTATTTT. This translates into CASSAVGRTDTQYF.

The chain links TRBV7-3 to TRBJ1-1; 7 bases fit TRBD1. CDR1 and CDR2 (germline): SGHTA, FQGTGA. The junction had 3 bases not matched to a gene; V was cut back by 4 bases and J by 4 bases. The CDR3 has 13 amino acids. In DNA, the CDR3 is TGTGCCAGCAGCTCACAGGGGAGCACTGAAGCTTTCTTT. It specifies CASSSQGSTEAFF.